These T cell receptor beta chains were read from a single sample in a study of T-cell memory formation after mild COVID-19. TCRdb redid the calling of the 5' RACE reads with MiXCR, one entry per CDR3 protein. The table records around 310,000 distinct CDR3 sequences, more than 20% of them present only once. Material for sequencing was PBMCs or a T cell subset sorted from them (not recorded which). These receptors originate from a man between 18 and 29 years old who had mild COVID-19 (a few samples of this study predate the infection). Cell type and time point are not known. The CDR3 runs from the conserved cysteine through the conserved F or W. The order of the fields is D gene, clone size, J gene, V gene, CDR3 protein, CDR3 DNA. A D gene is named only where the DNA matches it firmly. Clone size is not always given. Where it is, it says once, few, many or a class for expanded clones.

>NA|few|TRBJ2-5|TRBV7-3
CASSLSPSAKTQYF
TGTGCCAGCAGCTTAAGTCCCAGCGCAAAGACCCAGTACTTC
>NA|few|TRBJ2-1|TRBV20-1
CSARDYYNEQFF
TGCAGTGCTAGGGACTACTACAATGAGCAGTTCTTC
>NA|NA|TRBJ2-1|TRBV5-5
CASSFGAANEQFF
TGTGCCAGCAGCTTTGGGGCGGCCAATGAGCAGTTCTTC
>NA|few|TRBJ2-3|TRBV4-3
CASSQGIIGEADTQYF
TGCGCCAGCAGCCAAGGGATAATAGGGGAAGCAGATACGCAGTATTTT
>NA|NA|TRBJ1-5|TRBV7-9
CASSLDTGATGQPQHF
TGTGCCAGCAGCTTAGACACGGGGGCTACCGGGCAGCCCCAGCATTTT
>NA|many|TRBJ2-1|TRBV7-7
CASSPYLGYNEQFF
TGTGCCAGCAGCCCCTACTTGGGTTACAATGAGCAGTTCTTC
>NA|NA|TRBJ1-2|TRBV20-1
CSAGRDYGYTF
TGCAGTGCGGGCAGGGACTATGGCTACACCTTC
>NA|NA|TRBJ1-1|TRBV5-1
CASSLTGSEAFF
TGCGCCAGCAGCTTGACAGGGTCTGAAGCTTTCTTT
>TRBD1|few|TRBJ1-6|TRBV18
CASSPIPGQGAPRSPLHF
TGTGCCAGCTCACCGATCCCGGGACAGGGGGCCCCGAGGTCACCCCTCCACTTT
>NA|many|TRBJ2-2|TRBV5-6
CASSLVGRQYTGELFF
TGTGCCAGCAGCTTGGTAGGGCGCCAGTACACCGGGGAGCTGTTTTTT
>NA|once|TRBJ1-1|TRBV4-2
CASSQDRQAEAFF
TGTGCCAGCAGCCAAGATAGACAGGCTGAAGCTTTCTTT
>TRBD1|many|TRBJ1-1|TRBV7-2
CASSLLTGTGGGGLDTEAFF
TGTGCCAGCAGCTTATTAACCGGGACAGGGGGCGGAGGGCTGGACACTGAAGCTTTCTTT